These 20 T cell receptor beta chains came from one sample sequenced in a study of cytomegalovirus exposure and HLA in healthy donors. Primers included in the PCR were 60 Vbeta and 13 Jbeta primers. Profiling relied on immunoSEQ multiplex PCR, and the TCRdb table lists in-frame clones only, not all of them. This table holds under 200,000 clones, approximately 71% found once. Material: PBMCs. The receptor source for this set is a girl aged 10-17 years in good health and CMV-seronegative.

The rearrangement links TRBV28 to TRBJ2-5; D unclear. This CDR3 spans 12 amino acids. Trimming shortened V by 2 bases and J by 5 bases, and 6 bases separated the two germline ends. Germline V CDR1 and CDR2: MDHEN, SYDVKM. CDR3: CASSLEEETQYF. The CDR3 DNA is TGTGCCAGCAGTTTAGAGGAGGAGACCCAGTACTTC.

This clone appeared a few times. V gene TRBV25-1 combines with J gene TRBJ1-2; 7 bases align to TRBD1. V trimming: 5 bases; J trimming: 8 bases; junction bases outside the gene matches: 5. Germline CDR1 is MGHDK and CDR2 is SYGVNS. The CDR3 length is 12 residues. As DNA, the CDR3 is TGTGCCAGCAGTCACAGACAGGGAGGCTACACCTTC. Protein: CASSHRQGGYTF.

The chain has TRBV6-6 and TRBJ1-1, with 8 bases identical to TRBD1. In germline, CDR1 is MNHNY, CDR2 SVGAGI (reference sequence). The CDR3 extends over 13 amino acids. V was clipped by 6 bases and J by 4 bases; unmatched bases: 4. CDR3 in DNA: TGTGCCAGCAGCAACACAGGGGGCACTGAAGCTTTCTTT. Amino acid sequence: CASSNTGGTEAFF.

This chain links TRBV19 with TRBJ2-7, with D uncertain. CDR3 length equals 14 residues. V lost 6 bases, J lost 0 bases, and 12 bases lay in between. CDR1 and CDR2 (germline): LNHDA, SQIVND (reference sequence). CDR3 coding DNA: TGTGCCAGTAGGATGACAAGCAGCTCCTACGAGCAGTACTTC. Translating gives CASRMTSSSYEQYF.

V usage is TRBV6-5 and J usage is TRBJ2-1, with TRBD1 identical over 8 bases. The CDR3 has 15 residues. V shed 4 bases and J 6 bases; nucleotides not matched to a gene: 8. CDR1 is MNHEY and CDR2 is SVGAGI in the germline V gene. The CDR3 loop is CASSSGTGYLNEQFF. The CDR3 DNA is TGTGCCAGCAGTTCTGGGACAGGTTACCTCAATGAGCAGTTCTTC.

The chain carries TRBV25-1 and TRBJ1-6; 7 bases fit TRBD1. Per the germline V gene, CDR1 is MGHDK and CDR2 is SYGVNS. The CDR3 is 18 amino acids. The V segment lost 7 bases and the J segment 1 base; nucleotides outside the gene matches: 13. Here the CDR3 DNA reads TGTGCCAGCACCCTCTCGGCAGGGGGAGGATCCTATAATTCACCCCTCCACTTT. As protein: CASTLSAGGGSYNSPLHF.

The chain has TRBV6-1 and TRBJ2-3; a weak D match, TRBD1 (6 bases). This CDR3 has 14 residues. V shed 5 bases and J shed 2 bases, with 11 bases lying between them. CDR1 is MNHNS and CDR2 is SASEGT in the germline V gene. The DNA for the CDR3 is TGTGCCAGCAGTCCCTGGACAGCCACAGATACGCAGTATTTT. It yields the protein CASSPWTATDTQYF.

V is TRBV2 and J is TRBJ1-5; no firm D call. This CDR3 comprises 15 residues. With 6 bases removed from V and 0 bases from J, the gap between germline ends came to 12 bases. Germline values: CDR1 SNHLY, CDR2 FYNNEI. CDR3: CASSLTPVSNQPQHF. The CDR3 DNA reads TGTGCCAGCAGCCTAACTCCGGTTAGCAATCAGCCCCAGCATTTT.

This sequence joins TRBV5-6 and TRBJ2-5, with D tentatively TRBD2 (6 bases). Germline V gene data show CDR1 as SGHDT and CDR2 as YYEEEE. The CDR3 totals 13 residues. With 0 bases removed from V and 5 bases from J, the gap between germline ends came to 8 bases. Written as DNA, the CDR3 is TGTGCCAGCAGCTTGGAGGGACTTGAGACCCAGTACTTC. Translated, it gives CASSLEGLETQYF.

The CDR3 DNA follows: TGTGCCATCAGTGAGCTATCTGCCCCCCAGCATTTT. Encoded protein: CAISELSAPQHF. The rearrangement uses TRBV10-3 and TRBJ1-5, with no clear D. The CDR3 extends over 12 amino acids. Germline V gives CDR1 ENHRY, CDR2 SYGVKD. Trimming left V 2 bases short and J 10 bases short, with 9 bases between.

The chain uses TRBV10-1 and TRBJ2-7, with a tentative D call TRBD2 (7 bases). Trimming took off 3 bases at V and 4 bases at J, with 19 bases between the two ends. Germline CDR1 WNHNN, CDR2 SYGVQD (reference sequence). The CDR3 loop spans 16 amino acids. The CDR3 sequence: CASSDLATGGKYEQYF. CDR3 coding DNA: TGCGCCAGCAGTGATCTCGCGACGGGGGGCAAGTACGAGCAGTACTTC.

This chain joins TRBV2 and TRBJ1-2; D is undetermined. Trimming took off 7 bases at V and 6 bases at J, with 9 bases between the two ends. This CDR3 contains 11 residues. Germline lookup yields CDR1 SNHLY and CDR2 FYNNEI. The CDR3 loop reads CASTPGHGYTF. The DNA for the CDR3 is TGTGCCAGCACCCCAGGCCATGGCTACACCTTC.

CDR3 sequence: CASSPEQGLDSPLHF. The CDR3 DNA reads TGTGCCAGCAGCCCAGAACAGGGGTTAGATTCACCCCTCCACTTT. The chain uses TRBV6-5 and TRBJ1-6; 7 positions agree with TRBD1. Per germline, CDR1 MNHEY and CDR2 SVGAGI. Trimming took 6 bases from V and 8 from J; bases not matched to a gene: 10. There are 15 residues in the CDR3.

This chain uses TRBV27 with TRBJ1-4; TRBD1 aligns across 7 bases. V gave up 6 bases and J gave up 8 bases; unmatched junction bases: 12. CDR3 length: 15 amino acids. CDR1 is MNHEY and CDR2 is SMNVEV in the germline V gene (reference sequence). The CDR3 nucleotides read TGTGCCAGCAGGTCAATACAGGGGAGTCTCGAAAAACTGTTTTTT. Translating it yields CASRSIQGSLEKLFF.

This clone appeared once. This chain uses TRBV9 with TRBJ1-1; no reliable D call. The germline V gene has CDR1 SGDLS and CDR2 YYNGEE. The CDR3 consists of 13 residues. The V gene lost 3 bases and the J gene lost 4 bases, with 10 bases spanning the gap. The CDR3 spells CASSARGSTEAFF. The CDR3 DNA sequence: TGTGCCAGCAGCGCCCGGGGTAGCACTGAAGCTTTCTTT.

This clone was found once. The genes are TRBV7-9 and TRBJ1-2, with D possibly matching TRBD1 (6 bases). Per the germline V gene, CDR1 is SEHNR and CDR2 is FQNEAQ (reference sequence). V lost 4 bases and J 7 bases, leaving 16 bases between the germline ends. CDR3 size: 14 residues. The CDR3 nucleotides read TGTGCCAGCAGCTCTAGGGAGGGGGTTGCTGGCTACACCTTC. Protein sequence: CASSSREGVAGYTF.

The J gene is TRBJ1-5, the V gene TRBV11-2; D is undetermined. Germline-derived CDR1 and CDR2 are SGHAT and FQNNGV. The CDR3 length is 16 residues. The V gene lost 0 bases and the J gene lost 5 bases, with 14 bases spanning the gap. CDR3 loop: CASSLELRYQDQPQHF. The CDR3 DNA sequence: TGTGCCAGCAGCTTAGAGCTACGGTACCAAGATCAGCCCCAGCATTTT.

This clone was counted a single time. CDR3 coding DNA: TGTGCCATCAGTGATATAGCGGGGAGCCAAGAGACCCAGTACTTC. It specifies CAISDIAGSQETQYF. The V call is TRBV10-3, the J call TRBJ2-5, with 8 bases matching TRBD2. Germline CDR1 ENHRY, CDR2 SYGVKD. The trim removed 3 bases at V and 1 base at J, leaving 4 bases unmatched. This CDR3 comprises 15 residues.

This chain uses TRBV5-4 with TRBJ2-2; 7 bases align to TRBD1. The J segment lost 1 base and the V segment lost 10 bases, leaving 10 bases of the junction unmatched. Germline V lookup: CDR1 SGHNT, CDR2 YYREEE (reference sequence). This CDR3 contains 15 residues. CDR3 nucleotides: TGTGCCCAGCGAGAGGGGGCCGGGAACACCGGGGAGCTGTTTTTT. This sequence encodes CAQREGAGNTGELFF.

V is TRBV30 and J is TRBJ1-2; no definite D call. In germline, CDR1 is GTSNPN, CDR2 SVGIG (reference sequence). The CDR3 has 13 amino acids. The V end lost 0 bases, the J end lost 3 bases, and 8 bases lay between the germline ends. For the CDR3, the DNA is TGTGCCTGGAGTGTACGGGTCGACTATGGCTACACCTTC. Translated: CAWSVRVDYGYTF. The full variable domain, its missing parts supplied by reference TRBV30 and TRBJ1-2, is SQTIHQWPATLVQPVGSPLSLECTVEGTSNPNLYWYRQAAGRGLQLLFYSVGIGQISSEVPQNLSASRPQDRQFILSSKKLLLSDSGFYLCAWSVRVDYGYTFGSGTRLTVV.